This record looks at one TCR beta chain sequence and its context. Its antigen is currently unknown. Germline values: CDR1 MNHEY, CDR2 SVGAGI. CDR3 length: 13 amino acids. V shed 5 bases and J 7 bases; nucleotides not matched to a gene: 6. PCR primers comprised 60 Vbeta and 13 Jbeta primers. Profiling relied on immunoSEQ multiplex PCR, and the TCRdb table lists in-frame clones only, not all of them. The profile shows about 89,000 clones, about 74% of them singletons. The data are from a study of cytomegalovirus exposure and HLA in healthy donors. Study summary: There were 65 million to 85 million unique TCRs (from HLA-typed donors) in an early data release.

General study results and limits: Many donors shared some public TCRs, even though most TCR sequences were rare. The authors listed roughly 150 TCR beta chains as cytomegalovirus-associated.

The specimen was PBMCs. The sequence was collected from a man younger than 40 in good health and CMV-seronegative. The rearrangement uses TRBV6-5 and TRBJ2-7, with 9 positions matching TRBD1. CDR3 nucleotides: TGTGCCAGCAGTCAAGGGACAGGGCGGGAGCAGTACTTC. It encodes CASSQGTGREQYF.